This T cell receptor (beta chain) was recorded in a study of blood T cell repertoires in COVID-19. Across the whole study: There were acute and convalescent COVID-19 samples, and they came from the United States, Italy and Spain.

Profiled with immunoSEQ multiplex PCR; TCRdb holds only in-frame clones, not every one. This sample has approximately 470,000 clones, with approximately 85% found just once. Germline-derived CDR1 and CDR2 are SGHTA and FQGNSA. The CDR3 sequence is 13 residues long. V was shortened by 5 bases and J by 0 bases, with 7 bases between the two germline ends. This clonotype was obtained from a human donor in a cohort sampled during active COVID-19. The sample consisted of peripheral blood. V and J are TRBV7-2 and TRBJ1-2; the D is unclear. CDR3 region: CASSVLANYGYTF. CDR3 in DNA: TGTGCCAGCAGCGTCTTAGCTAACTATGGCTACACCTTC.